Following are 5 T cell receptor beta chains from one sample sequenced in a study of blood T cell repertoires in COVID-19. Libraries were prepared by immunoSEQ multiplex PCR; TCRdb keeps only in-frame clonotypes and omits some of them. Here the sample spans about 300,000 clones, 88% being singletons. Sequenced material: peripheral blood. The receptors stem from a young woman who had recovered from COVID-19.

This chain uses TRBV9 with TRBJ1-4; D is uncertain. From germline, CDR1 is SGDLS and CDR2 YYNGEE. The CDR3 is 20 amino acids. The V end lost 4 bases, the J end lost 8 bases, and 33 bases lay between the germline ends. The CDR3: CASSRPEEEVLPGIGEKLFF. CDR3 in DNA: TGTGCCAGCAGCCGTCCAGAGGAGGAAGTTTTGCCGGGGATTGGGGAAAAACTGTTTTTT.

The J gene is TRBJ2-3, the V gene TRBV7-3; D uncertain. V was clipped by 5 bases and J by 5 bases, with 14 bases between them. This CDR3 is built from 14 residues. The germline V gene encodes CDR1 SGHTA and CDR2 FQGTGA. This chain's CDR3 is CASSAPPIGDTQYF. The CDR3 nucleotides are TGTGCCAGCAGCGCTCCCCCAATCGGAGATACGCAGTATTTT.

This chain uses TRBV24-1 with TRBJ1-3, with 7 nucleotides matching TRBD1. Germline V gene lookup returns CDR1 KGHDR and CDR2 SFDVKD. V shed 2 bases and J 3 bases; nucleotides not matched to a gene: 3. The length of the CDR3 is 15 residues. The CDR3 DNA follows: TGTGCCACCAGTGATTCCCAGGGGGATGGAAACACCATATATTTT. Its protein is CATSDSQGDGNTIYF.

The chain couples TRBV5-1 to TRBJ1-1; D is unclear. Germline CDR1 SGHRS, CDR2 YFSETQ. The CDR3 has 13 residues. V was shortened by 4 bases and J by 9 bases, with 16 bases between the two germline ends. The CDR3 reads CASSPTRESQAFF. The CDR3 DNA reads TGCGCCAGCAGCCCTACGAGAGAGAGCCAAGCTTTCTTT.

The CDR3, as DNA: TGTGCCAGCAGCTTGGAAGGCGGCCGGAAAGAGACCCAGTACTTC. Protein sequence: CASSLEGGRKETQYF. The chain links TRBV5-4 to TRBJ2-5; D is unclear. This CDR3 has 15 residues. The V gene's germline CDR1 is SGHNT and CDR2 YYREEE (reference sequence). The germline V and J ends were trimmed by 0 bases and 3 bases, with 12 bases remaining between them.